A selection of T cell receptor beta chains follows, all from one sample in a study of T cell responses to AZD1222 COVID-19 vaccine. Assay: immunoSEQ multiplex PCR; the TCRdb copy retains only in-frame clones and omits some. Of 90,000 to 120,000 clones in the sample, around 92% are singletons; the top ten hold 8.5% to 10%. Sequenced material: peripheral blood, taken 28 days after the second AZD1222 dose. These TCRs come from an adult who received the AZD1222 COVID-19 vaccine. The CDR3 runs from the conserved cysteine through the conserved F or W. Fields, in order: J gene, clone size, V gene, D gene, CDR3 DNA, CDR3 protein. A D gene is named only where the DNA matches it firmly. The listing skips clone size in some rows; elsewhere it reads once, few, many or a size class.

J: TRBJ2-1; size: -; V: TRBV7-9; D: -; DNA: TGTGCCAGCAGCTCAAGACGCTGGACACCAGACTCCTACAATGAGCAGTTCTTC; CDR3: CASSSRRWTPDSYNEQFF
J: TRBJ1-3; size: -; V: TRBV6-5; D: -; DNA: TGTGCCAGCAGTCTCGGGACACCCTCTGGAAACACCATATATTTT; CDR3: CASSLGTPSGNTIYF
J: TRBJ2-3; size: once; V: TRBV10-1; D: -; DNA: TGCGCCAGCAGTGAGTCCGGTAGGGGGGATACGCAGTATTTT; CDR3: CASSESGRGDTQYF
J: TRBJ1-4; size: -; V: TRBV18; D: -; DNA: TGTGCCAGCTCATCACGACAGGTTGCAACTAATGAAAAACTGTTTTTT; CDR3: CASSSRQVATNEKLFF
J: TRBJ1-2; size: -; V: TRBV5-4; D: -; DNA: TGTGCCAGCAGCTTGGCCGGGCAGAATTATGGCTACACCTTC; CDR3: CASSLAGQNYGYTF
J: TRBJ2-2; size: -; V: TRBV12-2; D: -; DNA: TGTGCAAGTCGCCTCACGTATCCTTGGGTAGCGGGTAACACCGGGGAGCTGTTTTTT; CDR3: CASRLTYPWVAGNTGELFF
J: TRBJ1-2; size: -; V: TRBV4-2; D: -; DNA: TGTGCCAGCAGCCAAGAACAGGGCTTTAACTATGGCTACACCTTC; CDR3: CASSQEQGFNYGYTF
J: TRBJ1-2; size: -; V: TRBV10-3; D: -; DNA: TGTGCCATCAGTGGGGGACAACTAGGGGCGGGTGGCTACACCTTC; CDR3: CAISGGQLGAGGYTF
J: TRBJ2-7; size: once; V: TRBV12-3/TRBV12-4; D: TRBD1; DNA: TGTGCCAGCAGTCTCCGGGACAGCTCGGAGCAGTACTTC; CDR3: CASSLRDSSEQYF
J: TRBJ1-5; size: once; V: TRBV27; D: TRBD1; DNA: TGTGCCAGCAGTTTGGACAGGGGACCGAATCAGCCCCAGCATTTT; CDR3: CASSLDRGPNQPQHF
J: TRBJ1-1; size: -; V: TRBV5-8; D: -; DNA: TGTGCCAGCAGCTTGGGGTGGGCCATGGCTTTCTTT; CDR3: CASSLGWAMAFF
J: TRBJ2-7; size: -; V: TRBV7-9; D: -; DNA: TGTGCCAGCAGCTTTAGGGGATTCGGGGAGCAGTACTTC; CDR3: CASSFRGFGEQYF
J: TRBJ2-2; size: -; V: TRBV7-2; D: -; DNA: TGTGCCAGCAGCCCCCGATTTGACGGGGAGCTGTTTTTT; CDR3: CASSPRFDGELFF
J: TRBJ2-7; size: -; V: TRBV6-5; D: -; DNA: TGTGCCAGCAGAACCCTCAGGGACGGATCCTACGAGCAGTACTTC; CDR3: CASRTLRDGSYEQYF
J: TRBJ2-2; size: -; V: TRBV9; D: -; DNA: TGTGCCAGCAGCAAGCAGGGGTCTGGCACCGGGGAGCTGTTTTTT; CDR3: CASSKQGSGTGELFF
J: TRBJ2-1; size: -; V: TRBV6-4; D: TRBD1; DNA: TGTGCCAGCAGTGTCGACAGGGGGGATGAGCAGTTCTTC; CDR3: CASSVDRGDEQFF
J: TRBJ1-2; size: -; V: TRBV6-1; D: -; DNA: TGTGCCAGCAGTGAAGCCGGGGGCAGGAGTGATGGCTACACCTTC; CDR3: CASSEAGGRSDGYTF
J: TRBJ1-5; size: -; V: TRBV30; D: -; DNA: TGTGCCTGGAGCGGGAGGACAGCTAGTTTTAGCAATCAGCCCCAGCATTTT; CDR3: CAWSGRTASFSNQPQHF
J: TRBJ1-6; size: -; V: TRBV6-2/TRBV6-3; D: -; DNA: TGTGCCAGCAGTTACCGGGCAGAGGGGCATTCACCCCTCCACTTT; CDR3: CASSYRAEGHSPLHF
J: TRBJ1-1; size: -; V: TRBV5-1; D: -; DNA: TGCGCCAGCAGCTCTGTGTATGGCACTGAAGCTTTCTTT; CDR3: CASSSVYGTEAFF
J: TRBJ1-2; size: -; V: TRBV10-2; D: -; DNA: TGCGCCAGCAGTGGAGACAGGCTCTATGGCTACACCTTC; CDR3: CASSGDRLYGYTF
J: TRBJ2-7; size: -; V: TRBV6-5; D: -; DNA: TGTGCCAGCGGACACCGAAACTACGAGCAGTACTTC; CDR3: CASGHRNYEQYF
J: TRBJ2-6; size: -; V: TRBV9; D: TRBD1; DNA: TGTGCCAGCGGACAGGACTTCTCTGGGGCCAACGTCCTGACTTTC; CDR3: CASGQDFSGANVLTF